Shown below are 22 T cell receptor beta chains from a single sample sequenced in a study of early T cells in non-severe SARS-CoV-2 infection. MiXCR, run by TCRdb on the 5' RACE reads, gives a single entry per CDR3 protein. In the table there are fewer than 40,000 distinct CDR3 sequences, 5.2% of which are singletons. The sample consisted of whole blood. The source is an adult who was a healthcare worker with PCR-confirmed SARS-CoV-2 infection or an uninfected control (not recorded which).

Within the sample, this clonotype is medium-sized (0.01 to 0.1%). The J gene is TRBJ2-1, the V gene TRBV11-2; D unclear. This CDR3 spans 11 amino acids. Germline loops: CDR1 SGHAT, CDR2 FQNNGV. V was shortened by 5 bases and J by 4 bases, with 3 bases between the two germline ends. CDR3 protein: CASSEYNEQFF. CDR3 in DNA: TGTGCCAGCAGCGAATACAATGAGCAGTTCTTC.

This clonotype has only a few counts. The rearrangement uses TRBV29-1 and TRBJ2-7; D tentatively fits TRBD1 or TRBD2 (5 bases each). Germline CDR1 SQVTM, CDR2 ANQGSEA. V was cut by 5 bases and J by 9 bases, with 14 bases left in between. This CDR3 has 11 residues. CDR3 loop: CSVSEGTGQYF. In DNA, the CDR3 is TGCAGCGTTTCAGAGGGAACAGGGCAGTACTTC.

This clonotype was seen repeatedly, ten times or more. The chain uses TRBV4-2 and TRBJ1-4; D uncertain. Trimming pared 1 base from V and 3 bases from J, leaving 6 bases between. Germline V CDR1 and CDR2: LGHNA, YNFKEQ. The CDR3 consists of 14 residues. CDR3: CASSQGGANEKLFF. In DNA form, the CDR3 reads TGTGCCAGCAGCCAAGGGGGTGCTAATGAAAAACTGTTTTTT.

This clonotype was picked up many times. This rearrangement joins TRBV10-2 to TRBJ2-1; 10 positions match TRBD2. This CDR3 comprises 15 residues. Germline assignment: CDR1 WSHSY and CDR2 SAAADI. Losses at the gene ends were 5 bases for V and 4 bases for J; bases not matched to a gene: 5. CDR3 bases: TGCGCCAGCAGTACGCTAGCGGGAGAATACAATGAGCAGTTCTTC. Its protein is CASSTLAGEYNEQFF.

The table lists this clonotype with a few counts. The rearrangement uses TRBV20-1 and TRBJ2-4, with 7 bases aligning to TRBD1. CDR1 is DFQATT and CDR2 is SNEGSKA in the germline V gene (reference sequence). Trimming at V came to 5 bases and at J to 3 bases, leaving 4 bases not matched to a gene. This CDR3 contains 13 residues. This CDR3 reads CSARDSNKNIQYF. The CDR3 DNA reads TGCAGTGCTCGGGACAGTAACAAAAACATTCAGTACTTC.

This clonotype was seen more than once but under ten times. The CDR3 DNA is TGCAGCGTTGGTCCCCCAGGTAACCACGAGCAGTACTTC. Amino acid sequence: CSVGPPGNHEQYF. The chain recombines TRBV29-1 with TRBJ2-7; D not resolved. The CDR3 runs 13 residues. Germline values: CDR1 SQVTM, CDR2 ANQGSEA. The ends were cut back, 4 bases at V and 5 bases at J, with 15 bases in the middle.

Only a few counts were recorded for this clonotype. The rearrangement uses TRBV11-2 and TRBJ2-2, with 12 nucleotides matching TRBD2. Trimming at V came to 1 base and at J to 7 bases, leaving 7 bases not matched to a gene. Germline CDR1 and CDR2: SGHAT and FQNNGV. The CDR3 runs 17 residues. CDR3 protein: CASSLVPLAGGGGELFF. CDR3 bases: TGTGCCAGCAGCTTAGTCCCACTAGCGGGAGGTGGCGGGGAGCTGTTTTTT.

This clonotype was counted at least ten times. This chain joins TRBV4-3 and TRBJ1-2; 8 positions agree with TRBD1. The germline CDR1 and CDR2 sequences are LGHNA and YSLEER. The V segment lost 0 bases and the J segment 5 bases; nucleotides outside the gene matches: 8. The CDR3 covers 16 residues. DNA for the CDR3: TGCGCCAGCAGCCAAGAATCTTTTACAGGGGGATATGGCTACACCTTC. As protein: CASSQESFTGGYGYTF.

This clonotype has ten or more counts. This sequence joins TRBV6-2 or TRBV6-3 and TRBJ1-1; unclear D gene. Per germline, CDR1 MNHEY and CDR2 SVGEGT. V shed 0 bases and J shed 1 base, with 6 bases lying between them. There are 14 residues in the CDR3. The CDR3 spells CASSYSAQNTEAFF. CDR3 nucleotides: TGTGCCAGCAGTTACTCGGCACAGAACACTGAAGCTTTCTTT.

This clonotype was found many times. The CDR3 coding sequence is TGCGCCAGCAGCCAAGTAGACAGCCTCTATGGCTACACCTTC. Its protein is CASSQVDSLYGYTF. The J gene is TRBJ1-2, the V gene TRBV4-1, with D possibly matching TRBD1 (5 bases). The germline V gene encodes CDR1 MGHRA and CDR2 YSYEKL. CDR3 length: 14 residues. Trimming shortened V by 1 base and J by 4 bases, and 10 bases separated the two germline ends.

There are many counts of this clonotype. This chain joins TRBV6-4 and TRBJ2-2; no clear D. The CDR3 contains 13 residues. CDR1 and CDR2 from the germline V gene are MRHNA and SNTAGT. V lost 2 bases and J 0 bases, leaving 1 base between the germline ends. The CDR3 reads CASSDTNTGELFF. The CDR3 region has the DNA TGTGCCAGCAGTGACACGAACACCGGGGAGCTGTTTTTT.

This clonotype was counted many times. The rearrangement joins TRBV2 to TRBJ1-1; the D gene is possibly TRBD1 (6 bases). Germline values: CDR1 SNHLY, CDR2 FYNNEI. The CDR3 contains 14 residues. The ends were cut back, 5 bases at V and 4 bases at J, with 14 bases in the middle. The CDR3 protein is CASSNQGMVTEAFF. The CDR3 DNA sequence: TGTGCCAGCAGTAACCAGGGGATGGTCACTGAAGCTTTCTTT. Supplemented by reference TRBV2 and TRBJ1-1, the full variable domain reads EPEVTQTPSHQVTQMGQEVILRCVPISNHLYFYWYRQILGQKVEFLVSFYNNEISEKSEIFDDQFSVERPDGSNFTLKIRSTKLEDSAMYFCASSNQGMVTEAFFGQGTRLTVV.

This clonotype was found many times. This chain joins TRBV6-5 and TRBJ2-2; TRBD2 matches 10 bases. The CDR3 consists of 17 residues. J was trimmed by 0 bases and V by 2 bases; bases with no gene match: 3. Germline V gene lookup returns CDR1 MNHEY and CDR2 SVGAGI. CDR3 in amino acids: CASSYQREGPNTGELFF. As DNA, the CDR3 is TGTGCCAGCAGTTACCAGCGGGAGGGCCCGAACACCGGGGAGCTGTTTTTT.

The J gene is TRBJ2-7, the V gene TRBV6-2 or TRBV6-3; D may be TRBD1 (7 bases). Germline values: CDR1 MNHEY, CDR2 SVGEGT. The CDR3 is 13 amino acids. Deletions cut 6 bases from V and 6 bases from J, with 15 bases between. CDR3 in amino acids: CASRPQGGGEQYF. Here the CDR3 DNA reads TGTGCCAGCAGGCCCCAGGGGGGAGGCGAGCAGTACTTC.

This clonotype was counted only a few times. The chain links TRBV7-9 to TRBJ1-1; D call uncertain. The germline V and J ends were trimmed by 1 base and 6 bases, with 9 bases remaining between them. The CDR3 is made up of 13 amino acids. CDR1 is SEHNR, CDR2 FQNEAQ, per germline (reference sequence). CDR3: CASSLESGAEAFF. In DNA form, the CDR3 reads TGTGCCAGCAGCTTAGAATCCGGCGCTGAAGCTTTCTTT.

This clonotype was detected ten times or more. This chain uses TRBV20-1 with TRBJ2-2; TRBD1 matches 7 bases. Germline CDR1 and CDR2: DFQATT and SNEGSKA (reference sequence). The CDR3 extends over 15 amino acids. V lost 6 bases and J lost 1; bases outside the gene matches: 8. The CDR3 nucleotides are TGCAGTGCCGCCGACAGGGCAAAGAACACCGGGGAGCTGTTTTTT. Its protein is CSAADRAKNTGELFF.

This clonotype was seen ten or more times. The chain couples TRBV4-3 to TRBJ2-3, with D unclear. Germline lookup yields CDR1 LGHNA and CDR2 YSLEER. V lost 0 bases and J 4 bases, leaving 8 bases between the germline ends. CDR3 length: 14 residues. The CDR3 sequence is CASSQDSYPDTQYF. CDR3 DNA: TGCGCCAGCAGCCAAGATAGTTACCCAGATACGCAGTATTTT.

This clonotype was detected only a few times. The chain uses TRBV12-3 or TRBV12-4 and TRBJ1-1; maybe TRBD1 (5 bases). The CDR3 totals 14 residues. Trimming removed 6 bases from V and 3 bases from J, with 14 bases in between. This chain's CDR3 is CASSSRGYDTEAFF. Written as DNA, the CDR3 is TGTGCCAGCAGCTCTAGGGGTTATGACACTGAAGCTTTCTTT.

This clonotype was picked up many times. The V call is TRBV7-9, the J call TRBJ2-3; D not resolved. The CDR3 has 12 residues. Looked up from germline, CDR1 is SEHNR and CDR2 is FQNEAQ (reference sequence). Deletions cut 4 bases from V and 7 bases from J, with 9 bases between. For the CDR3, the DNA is TGTGCCAGCAGCTCTTCTCGCTATACGCAGTATTTT. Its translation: CASSSSRYTQYF.

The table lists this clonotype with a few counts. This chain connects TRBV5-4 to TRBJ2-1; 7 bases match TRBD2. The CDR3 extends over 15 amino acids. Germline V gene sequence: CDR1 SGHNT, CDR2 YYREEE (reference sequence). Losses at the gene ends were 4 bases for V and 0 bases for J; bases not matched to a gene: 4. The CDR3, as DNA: TGTGCCAGCAGCCACGGGGGGAGCTCCTACAATGAGCAGTTCTTC. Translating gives CASSHGGSSYNEQFF.

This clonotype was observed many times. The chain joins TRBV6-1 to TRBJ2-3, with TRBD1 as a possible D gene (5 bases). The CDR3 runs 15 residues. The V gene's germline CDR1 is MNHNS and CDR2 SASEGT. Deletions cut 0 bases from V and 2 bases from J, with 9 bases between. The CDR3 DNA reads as TGTGCCAGCAGTGAAGCAGGACACTACACAGATACGCAGTATTTT. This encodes CASSEAGHYTDTQYF.

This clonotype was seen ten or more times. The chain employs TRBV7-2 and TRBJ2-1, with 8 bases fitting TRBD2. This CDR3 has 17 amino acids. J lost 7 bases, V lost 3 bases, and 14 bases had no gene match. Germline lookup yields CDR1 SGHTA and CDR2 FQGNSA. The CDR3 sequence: CASSFAPRGSGENEQFF. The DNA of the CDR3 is TGTGCCAGCAGCTTTGCTCCTCGAGGTAGCGGGGAGAATGAGCAGTTCTTC.